The TCR beta chain described here comes from a study of T cells in Graves' hyperthyroidism and ophthalmopathy. General study points: Ophthalmopathy was predicted by the model a median of 6.5 months ahead of onset. Ophthalmopathy stood apart from stable hyperthyroidism in a 13 V-J model. Most expanded thyroid clonotypes above 0.001 also appeared in blood.

On the basis of clinical symptoms, serum thyroxine and TRAb, thyroid ultrasound and orbital computed tomography, diagnoses were made. Amplification of TCR beta CDR3 regions used RNA as the template. The HTBI primer set was used in a first-round RT-PCR of the TCR CDR3. MiXCR, applied by TCRdb to the multiplex PCR reads, yields one record per CDR3 protein. The data hold 300,000 to 450,000 distinct CDR3 sequences, with more than 20% observed a single time. The CDR3 has 11 amino acids. The V gene lost 5 bases and the J gene lost 7 bases, with 8 bases spanning the gap. CDR1 and CDR2 (germline): ENHRY, SYGVKD. This clonotype showed up just a few times. Its target is unknown.

Sequenced: blood. V usage is TRBV10-3 and J usage is TRBJ2-5; D is ambiguous. This TCR came from a man over 45 with Graves' hyperthyroidism. The chain's CDR3 is CAISPGWTQYF. The CDR3 region has the DNA TGTGCCATCAGTCCCGGCTGGACCCAGTACTTC.